This T cell receptor (beta chain) was obtained from a study of T-cell reconstitution after alpha-beta-depleted transplantation in children (TCRdb year 2016). As for the study more broadly: Using TCR repertoire profiling, the study quantitatively followed how T-cell immune reconstitution unfolded in children after TCRalphabeta/CD19-depleted allogeneic hematopoietic cell transplantation.

Libraries were built with PCR. Data came from an Illumina HiSeq 2500. To normalize quantification of the TCRbeta repertoire, the TCR libraries were built with molecular barcoding that relied on unique molecular identifiers. TCRdb took the public reads, trimmed them with fastp at Q25, ran MiXCR for clone calling and kept in-frame beta chains. Merged by CDR3 protein, the rows form single entries marked with the most common genes and DNA. The sample has some 600,000 distinct CDR3 sequences on record, approximately 17% of them singletons. Jointly, the top ten make up approximately 1% of the sample. There are many counts of this clonotype. Which antigen it targets is not known. The sample holds no much larger clone one base away, and base qualities are not on file. The receptor comes from a human donor who donated a stem cell graft to a child with acute myeloid leukemia. Specimen: PBMCs from the stem cell graft donor, collected from the stem cell graft.

The CDR3 sequence is CSARGVGGVYNEQFF. The bases read TGCAGTGCTAGAGGGGTTGGCGGGGTCTACAATGAGCAGTTCTTC. The chain is encoded by TRBV20-1 joined to TRBJ2-1; a tentative D call is TRBD2 (6 bases match). The CDR3 starts with the cysteine, ends with the phenylalanine, and has 15 residues. Kept here is only the CDR3 DNA, which spans 45 bases and is read in frame from base 1. The V end loses 1 base and the J end loses 3 bases, and a stretch of 13 bases separates them. The germline V gene encodes CDR1 DFQATT and CDR2 SNEGSKA (reference sequence).